Shown below are 19 T cell receptor beta chains from a single sample sequenced in a study of blood T cells in healthy people across ages. A second PCR of 7 to 11 cycles used a sample-barcoded 5' primer and a J-beta primer mix. TCRdb ran MiXCR on the 5' RACE reads and lists one entry per CDR3 protein. The profile shows 720,000 or so distinct CDR3 sequences, 40% to 45% of them singletons. Sequenced input: blood. The source of these receptors is a man older than 75 in good health.

The chain links TRBV20-1 to TRBJ1-1; no definite D call. This CDR3 contains 19 residues. CDR1 and CDR2 (germline): DFQATT, SNEGSKA (reference sequence). Deletions cut 7 bases from V and 1 base from J, with 31 bases between. CDR3 nucleotide sequence: TGCAGTGAAAACCATCCAGTTAAAGACTGGTGCGACGAGAACACTGAAGCTTTCTTT. Translating gives CSENHPVKDWCDENTEAFF.

CDR3 nucleotides: TGTGCCAGCAAGGCTGAGACAGATACGCAGTATTTT. Amino acids: CASKAETDTQYF. The V gene is TRBV6-5, the J gene TRBJ2-3; D gene uncertain. Between the trimmed V and J ends, which lost 7 bases and 3 bases, there was a span of 8 bases. The V gene's germline CDR1 is MNHEY and CDR2 SVGAGI. The CDR3 has 12 amino acids.

Points on this clonotype: A much larger clone lies a single base off, so this may be a read error. V is TRBV20-1 and J is TRBJ2-3, with D possibly being TRBD2 (5 bases). This CDR3 has 14 residues. Germline V gives CDR1 DFQATT, CDR2 SNEGSKA (reference sequence). The DNA of the CDR3 is TGCAGTGCTAGATTTATCCCTAGCATAGATACGCAGTATTTT. This translates into CSARFIPSIDTQYF.

The sample holds a few counts of this clonotype. The CDR3 loop reads CASSVEAGGYYEQYF. CDR3 coding DNA: TGTGCCAGCAGCGTAGAGGCGGGAGGATACTACGAGCAGTACTTC. The genes are TRBV9 and TRBJ2-7, with 8 positions matching TRBD2. This CDR3 contains 15 residues. The germline V gene has CDR1 SGDLS and CDR2 YYNGEE. V shed 0 bases and J 3 bases; nucleotides not matched to a gene: 5. The entire variable domain, with the rest obtained from reference TRBV9 and TRBJ2-7, is as follows: DSGVTQTPKHLITATGQRVTLRCSPRSGDLSVYWYQQSLDQGLQFLIQYYNGEERAKGNILERFSAQQFPDLHSELNLSSLELGDSALYFCASSVEAGGYYEQYFGPGTRLTVT.

The rearrangement uses TRBV3-1 and TRBJ1-6; TRBD1 aligns across 8 bases. The trim removed 4 bases at V and 6 bases at J, leaving 8 bases unmatched. The CDR3 is 16 amino acids. Germline CDR1 LGHDT, CDR2 YNNKEL (reference sequence). DNA for the CDR3: TGTGCCAGCAGCCGAGAACGGACAGGGCTTAATTCACCCCTCCACTTT. It is translated as CASSRERTGLNSPLHF.

V gene TRBV5-1 combines with J gene TRBJ1-6; no reliable D call. The CDR3 is 14 amino acids. Trimming shortened V by 2 bases and J by 7 bases, and 10 bases separated the two germline ends. The germline V gene has CDR1 SGHRS and CDR2 YFSETQ. The CDR3 is CASSFNLGNSPLHF. DNA for the CDR3: TGCGCCAGCAGCTTTAATTTAGGGAATTCACCCCTCCACTTT.

This CDR3 is CSVADRGGNTIYF. CDR3 in DNA: TGCAGCGTGGCTGACAGGGGCGGAAACACCATATATTTT. This chain connects TRBV29-1 to TRBJ1-3, with TRBD1 matching 8 bases. V was pared by 6 bases and J by 4 bases, with 5 bases of the junction left unmatched. This CDR3 comprises 13 residues. Germline V gene sequence: CDR1 SQVTM, CDR2 ANQGSEA. Based on the CDR3 plus reference TRBV29-1 and TRBJ1-3, the full variable domain is SAVISQKPSRDICQRGTSLTIQCQVDSQVTMMFWYRQQPGQSLTLIATANQGSEATYESGFVIDKFPISRPNLTFSTLTVSNMSPEDSSIYLCSVADRGGNTIYFGEGSWLTVV.

Comments on this clonotype: This may be a read error, as it is one base from a much larger clone. The rearrangement uses TRBV4-1 and TRBJ2-7; D is perhaps TRBD2 (5 bases). The CDR3 extends over 15 amino acids. Germline CDR1 and CDR2: MGHRA and YSYEKL. CDR3 coding DNA: TGCGTCAGCAGCCAAGGAGGCACCTCGACCTACGAGCAGTACTTC. Protein: CVSSQGGTSTYEQYF.

Regarding this clonotype: Since a much larger clone is just one base distant, this may be a read error. The CDR3 is CASITPKGVSYEQYF. CDR3 nucleotides: TGTGCCAGCATCACCCCAAAGGGGGTGAGCTACGAGCAGTACTTC. The V and J genes are TRBV28 and TRBJ2-5, with a tentative D call TRBD1 (6 bases). The J call is uncertain, as TRBJ2-7 better fits the DNA end. CDR1 and CDR2 (germline): MDHEN, SYDVKM. The CDR3 loop spans 15 amino acids.

The chain has TRBV4-1 and TRBJ1-1, with a possible D match to TRBD1 (5 bases). The germline V gene encodes CDR1 MGHRA and CDR2 YSYEKL. The ends were cut back, 0 bases at V and 0 bases at J, with 17 bases in the middle. This CDR3 is 18 amino acids long. CDR3 in amino acids: CASSQDSGGISMNTEAFF. For the CDR3, the DNA is TGCGCCAGCAGCCAAGATTCGGGGGGGATCTCCATGAACACTGAAGCTTTCTTT.

This clonotype has more than one count but fewer than ten. The rearrangement joins TRBV19 to TRBJ2-7, with D uncertain. Per the germline V gene, CDR1 is LNHDA and CDR2 is SQIVND (reference sequence). The CDR3 runs to 15 residues. The germline V and J ends were trimmed by 3 bases and 0 bases, with 12 bases remaining between them. CDR3 DNA: TGTGCCAGTAGTATGAACAACTGGAACTCCTACGAGCAGTACTTC. Amino acids: CASSMNNWNSYEQYF. Looking up the rest from reference TRBV19 and TRBJ2-7 gives the full variable domain: DGGITQSPKYLFRKEGQNVTLSCEQNLNHDAMYWYRQDPGQGLRLIYYSQIVNDFQKGDIAEGYSVSREKKESFPLTVTSAQKNPTAFYLCASSMNNWNSYEQYFGPGTRLTVT.

This clonotype was seen a handful of times. V and J are TRBV20-1 and TRBJ2-4; D may be TRBD1 or TRBD2 (5 bases each). Trimming removed 5 bases from V and 13 bases from J, with 24 bases in between. This CDR3 has 14 residues. Germline V gene data show CDR1 as DFQATT and CDR2 as SNEGSKA (reference sequence). The CDR3 here is CSAARDPLFEGQYF. The CDR3 DNA is TGCAGTGCTGCCCGGGACCCCTTGTTTGAAGGGCAGTACTTC.

The rearrangement uses TRBV19 and TRBJ1-2; D remains ambiguous. Per the germline V gene, CDR1 is LNHDA and CDR2 is SQIVND (reference sequence). This CDR3 contains 13 residues. V was trimmed by 0 bases and J by 4 bases, leaving 6 bases between them. The DNA for the CDR3 is TGTGCCAGTAGTATAGAGAAATCCTATGGCTACACCTTC. Encoded protein: CASSIEKSYGYTF.

The sample holds a few counts of this clonotype. The gene calls are TRBV5-7 and TRBJ1-5; D not certain. TRBV5-7 is filed as an ORF, its function uncertain. This CDR3 spans 15 amino acids. V lost 3 bases, J lost 0 bases, and 10 bases lay in between. The CDR3 sequence is CASSYSRASNQPQHF. The DNA of the CDR3 is TGTGCCAGCAGCTACAGTCGGGCTAGCAATCAGCCCCAGCATTTT.

V is TRBV4-3 and J is TRBJ2-2, with D tentatively TRBD1 (6 bases). The CDR3 has 14 amino acids. V was pared by 0 bases and J by 6 bases, with 8 bases between. Germline values: CDR1 LGHNA, CDR2 YSLEER. CDR3 DNA sequence: TGCGCCAGCAGCCAAGACAGGGGCCCCGGGGAGCTGTTTTTT. Translating it yields CASSQDRGPGELFF.

The chain combines TRBV11-3 with TRBJ2-3; D is possibly TRBD1 or TRBD2 (5 bases each). Trimming cost V 4 bases and J 2 bases, with 13 bases left between them. Germline V gene lookup returns CDR1 SGHNT and CDR2 YENEEA. This CDR3 is built from 15 residues. The CDR3 nucleotides are TGTGCCAGCAGCTCTCCGGGACGCCCCACAGATACGCAGTATTTT. Translation: CASSSPGRPTDTQYF.

The CDR3 DNA is TGCGCCAGCAGCTTGACAGTTGTCACAGATACGCAGTATTTT. It yields the protein CASSLTVVTDTQYF. V and J are TRBV5-1 and TRBJ2-3; the D is unclear. Trimming shortened V by 1 base and J by 2 bases, and 8 bases separated the two germline ends. CDR1 and CDR2 from the germline V gene are SGHRS and YFSETQ. CDR3 length equals 14 residues.

This clonotype was seen at least ten times. This rearrangement joins TRBV5-1 to TRBJ2-5; 10 nucleotides line up with TRBD1. CDR1 is SGHRS, CDR2 YFSETQ, per germline. CDR3 length: 16 residues. V lost 2 bases, J lost 4 bases, and 8 bases stayed unmatched. The CDR3 spells CASSFRGQGTGETQYF. The CDR3 coding sequence is TGCGCCAGCAGCTTCCGGGGACAGGGGACGGGAGAGACCCAGTACTTC. The variable domain in full, with the rest retrieved from reference TRBV5-1 and TRBJ2-5, is KAGVTQTPRYLIKTRGQQVTLSCSPISGHRSVSWYQQTPGQGLQFLFEYFSETQRNKGNFPGRFSGRQFSNSRSEMNVSTLELGDSALYLCASSFRGQGTGETQYFGPGTRLLVL.

The chain uses TRBV11-2 and TRBJ2-5, with a tentative D call TRBD1 (5 bases). The CDR3 has 15 amino acids. V was shortened by 1 base and J by 11 bases, with 20 bases between the two germline ends. Germline lookup yields CDR1 SGHAT and CDR2 FQNNGV. The CDR3: CASSLGLVADNEQYF. For the CDR3, the DNA is TGTGCCAGCAGCTTAGGGCTAGTGGCGGACAATGAGCAGTACTTC.